The rows below give T cell receptor beta chains drawn from one sample of a study of vaccination effects on CD4 cells after COVID-19. Using immunoSEQ multiplex PCR, the repertoire was profiled, and TCRdb retains in-frame clones only, with some absent. The repertoire holds around 26,000 clones, with roughly three quarters as singletons. These receptors have no known antigen. The sample was CD4+ T cells from PBMCs cultured with SARS-CoV-2 spike peptides, taken after COVID-19 vaccination. The receptors shown here come from a human donor who received a COVID-19 vaccine. Both conserved end residues are part of each CDR3. A D gene is named only where the DNA matches it firmly. Clone size, where shown, is once, few, many, or a class for clones that have expanded.

D gene	clone size	CDR3 length	V gene	J gene	CDR3 protein	CDR3 DNA
TRBD2	few	14	TRBV29-1	TRBJ2-1	CSARPGLAIGEQFF	TGCAGCGCCCGTCCCGGACTAGCGATTGGTGAGCAGTTCTTC
TRBD2	.	17	TRBV5-1	TRBJ2-5	CASSSTVSSGSGETQYF	TGCGCCAGCAGCTCGACAGTTTCTAGCGGGAGCGGAGAGACCCAGTACTTC
.	.	12	TRBV28	TRBJ2-1	CASSPTSLEQFF	TGTGCCAGCAGCCCTACTAGCTTGGAGCAGTTCTTC
.	once	13	TRBV6-6	TRBJ2-7	CASSYRGAMEQYF	TGTGCCAGCAGTTACAGGGGGGCTATGGAGCAGTACTTC
TRBD2	.	13	TRBV19	TRBJ2-7	CATSPGGFYEQYF	TGTGCCACCAGCCCCGGGGGGTTCTACGAGCAGTACTTC
.	medium-sized	13	TRBV19	TRBJ1-2	CASSARQRLGYTF	TGTGCCAGTAGTGCACGACAGCGGCTTGGCTACACCTTC
.	.	15	TRBV18	TRBJ2-1	CASSPPRYSYNEQFF	TGTGCCAGCTCACCACCGCGGTACTCCTACAATGAGCAGTTCTTC
.	once	15	TRBV6-5	TRBJ1-1	CASSYSSPANTEAFF	TGTGCCAGCAGTTACTCGAGCCCGGCGAACACTGAAGCTTTCTTT
.	.	14	TRBV6-1	TRBJ1-2	CASSEVGRPAGYTF	TGTGCCAGCAGTGAAGTCGGGCGTCCGGCTGGCTACACCTTC
TRBD2	.	18	TRBV11-2	TRBJ2-3	CASSLGVLAGGVADTQYF	TGTGCCAGCAGCCTGGGGGTTCTAGCGGGAGGAGTCGCAGATACGCAGTATTTT
TRBD2	.	16	TRBV6-1	TRBJ2-7	CASSGGLVESSYEQYF	TGTGCCAGCAGTGGGGGACTAGTTGAAAGCTCCTACGAGCAGTACTTC
TRBD1	.	11	TRBV6-5	TRBJ1-1	CASRRTGDAFF	TGTGCCAGCCGTCGTACAGGGGACGCTTTCTTT
.	.	15	TRBV28	TRBJ1-4	CASSFSGQGSEKLFF	TGTGCCAGCAGTTTTTCTGGGCAGGGTAGTGAAAAACTGTTTTTT
TRBD1	.	14	TRBV9	TRBJ1-1	CASSLRTGNTEAFF	TGTGCCAGCAGCCTCCGGACAGGGAATACTGAAGCTTTCTTT
TRBD1	few	16	TRBV4-1	TRBJ1-1	CASSPPDRGTNTEAFF	TGCGCCAGCAGCCCTCCGGACAGGGGGACCAACACTGAAGCTTTCTTT
.	.	13	TRBV5-4	TRBJ2-7	CASSPGLIYEQYF	TGTGCCAGCAGCCCAGGACTAATTTACGAGCAGTACTTC
TRBD2	.	16	TRBV7-8	TRBJ2-3	CASSRGTSGMTDTQYF	TGTGCCAGCAGCCGAGGGACTAGCGGGATGACAGATACGCAGTATTTT
.	.	15	TRBV5-1	TRBJ2-7	CASSTNRDPTGEQYF	TGCGCCAGCAGCACCAATCGGGACCCAACCGGTGAGCAGTACTTC
.	once	16	TRBV24-1	TRBJ2-5	CATSDLPGLEGETQYF	TGTGCCACCAGTGATTTGCCAGGGTTGGAAGGGGAGACCCAGTACTTC
TRBD2	once	20	TRBV3-1/TRBV3-2	TRBJ2-7	CASSRRPGVGLAGGLYEQYF	TGTGCCAGCAGCCGCCGCCCCGGGGTAGGACTAGCGGGAGGTCTCTACGAGCAGTACTTC
.	.	14	TRBV27	TRBJ1-1	CASSFVAENTEAFF	TGTGCCAGCAGTTTCGTAGCGGAAAACACTGAAGCTTTCTTT
TRBD1	.	18	TRBV9	TRBJ2-5	CASSVGGTGGLHQETQYF	TGTGCCAGCAGCGTAGGTGGGACAGGTGGCCTCCACCAAGAGACCCAGTACTTC
TRBD2	.	15	TRBV5-1	TRBJ2-3	CASSFGGGSTDTQYF	TGCGCCAGCAGCTTCGGCGGGGGGAGCACAGATACGCAGTATTTT
TRBD1	.	13	TRBV25-1	TRBJ2-7	CASTAGGNVGQYF	TGTGCCAGCACTGCAGGGGGAAACGTGGGGCAGTACTTC
.	.	13	TRBV29-1	TRBJ2-3	CSVVGVGTDTQYF	TGCAGCGTTGTGGGCGTAGGCACAGATACGCAGTATTTT
.	.	14	TRBV27	TRBJ2-5	CASSARTTQETQYF	TGTGCCAGCAGTGCCCGGACAACCCAAGAGACCCAGTACTTC
TRBD2	.	13	TRBV5-1	TRBJ2-5	CASREPGGLTQYF	TGCGCCAGCAGGGAACCGGGGGGTCTAACCCAGTACTTC
.	.	15	TRBV6-5	TRBJ1-4	CASIRAESTNEKLFF	TGTGCCAGCATCAGGGCAGAATCAACTAATGAAAAACTGTTTTTT
.	.	13	TRBV10-3	TRBJ2-1	CAISGSLYNEQFF	TGTGCCATCAGTGGTTCATTGTACAATGAGCAGTTCTTC
.	.	15	TRBV7-9	TRBJ1-6	CASSLGGEYNSPLHF	TGTGCCAGCAGCTTAGGTGGGGAATATAATTCACCCCTCCACTTT
.	.	15	TRBV9	TRBJ2-2	CASNPGSIDIGELFF	TGTGCCAGCAACCCCGGGTCTATAGACATCGGGGAGCTGTTTTTT
.	.	12	TRBV19	TRBJ1-2	CASRTDLYGYTF	TGTGCCAGTAGGACAGATCTCTATGGCTACACCTTC
TRBD2	.	16	TRBV11-2	TRBJ2-1	CASSSGGGGAHNEQFF	TGTGCCAGCAGCTCCGGCGGCGGGGGGGCCCACAATGAGCAGTTCTTC
.	.	14	TRBV11-3	TRBJ2-2	CASSLTRATGELFF	TGTGCCAGCAGCTTAACTCGGGCCACCGGGGAGCTGTTTTTT
TRBD1	few	14	TRBV3-1/TRBV3-2	TRBJ1-2	CASSTRDRYYGYTF	TGTGCCAGCAGCACCCGGGACAGATACTATGGCTACACCTTC
TRBD2	.	17	TRBV13	TRBJ2-7	CASSLRIAGGPSYEQYF	TGTGCCAGCAGCCTCCGAATTGCGGGGGGGCCGTCCTACGAGCAGTACTTC
.	.	13	TRBV12-3/TRBV12-4	TRBJ2-5	CASSPLARETQYF	TGTGCCAGCAGCCCGCTAGCGAGAGAGACCCAGTACTTC
TRBD1	.	15	TRBV13	TRBJ1-6	CASSPNRGGNSPLHF	TGTGCCAGCAGCCCAAACAGGGGTGGTAATTCACCCCTCCACTTT
TRBD2	.	15	TRBV9	TRBJ2-1	CASSVLAGTNNEQFF	TGTGCCAGCAGCGTACTAGCGGGAACTAACAATGAGCAGTTCTTC
.	.	13	TRBV30	TRBJ2-2	CAWSVGHTGELFF	TGTGCCTGGAGTGTAGGGCACACCGGGGAGCTGTTTTTT
.	.	15	TRBV18	TRBJ1-3	CASSPTRISGNTIYF	TGTGCCAGCTCACCAACCAGGATCTCTGGAAACACCATATATTTT
TRBD1	few	13	TRBV5-4	TRBJ2-1	CASSFTGGDEQFF	TGTGCCAGCAGCTTTACAGGGGGCGATGAGCAGTTCTTC
.	once	17	TRBV5-1	TRBJ2-1	CASSFSGAFASYNEQFF	TGCGCCAGCAGCTTCTCGGGGGCTTTCGCCTCCTACAATGAGCAGTTCTTC
.	.	17	TRBV19	TRBJ2-6	CASSTDSLGSGANVLTF	TGTGCCAGTAGTACCGACTCTTTGGGCTCTGGGGCCAACGTCCTGACTTTC
.	few	12	TRBV24-1	TRBJ1-4	CAPGTDNEKLFF	TGTGCCCCGGGAACGGATAATGAAAAACTGTTTTTT
.	.	16	TRBV30	TRBJ2-7	CAWSVSLAHNSYEQYF	TGTGCCTGGAGTGTATCGTTAGCGCACAACTCCTACGAGCAGTACTTC
.	.	16	TRBV2	TRBJ1-6	CASSSPGGAGGSPLHF	TGTGCCAGCAGTAGCCCTGGAGGAGCGGGTGGTTCACCCCTCCACTTT
TRBD2	once	14	TRBV2	TRBJ2-7	CASTGTSEAYEQYF	TGTGCCAGCACGGGGACTAGCGAAGCCTACGAGCAGTACTTC
TRBD2	.	15	TRBV11-3	TRBJ2-1	CASSLGLAGANEQFF	TGTGCCAGCAGCTTGGGACTAGCGGGAGCCAATGAGCAGTTCTTC